This T cell receptor beta chain is from a study of blood T cell repertoires in COVID-19. Study context: Some COVID-19 samples were acute and others convalescent; all came from the United States, Italy and Spain. The analysed material was cDNA or gDNA that came from T cells, B-cell-depleted T cells, or PBMCs.

Only one count was recorded for this clone. As processed by the authors: Researchers report that nucleated cell counts were estimated from reference gene primer amplification. Only in-frame clones appear in the TCRdb table, and some are missing; sequencing was by immunoSEQ multiplex PCR. V and J calls and clone size come straight from that table; D and trimming were deduced from the DNA. The sample carries 45,000 to 55,000 clones, more than 70% recorded once. CDR3 size: 13 residues. The germline V gene has CDR1 LNHNV and CDR2 YYDKDF (reference sequence). Germline trimming cut 0 bases from V and 12 bases from J; bases unmatched to any gene: 6.

This TCR came from a woman older than 75 with acute or convalescent COVID-19. This chain connects TRBV15 to TRBJ1-1, with TRBD1 matching over 8 bases. Sequencing was done on a sample of peripheral blood. The CDR3: CATSREAGGLTFF. The CDR3 bases are TGTGCCACCAGCAGAGAGGCAGGGGGCTTGACTTTCTTT.